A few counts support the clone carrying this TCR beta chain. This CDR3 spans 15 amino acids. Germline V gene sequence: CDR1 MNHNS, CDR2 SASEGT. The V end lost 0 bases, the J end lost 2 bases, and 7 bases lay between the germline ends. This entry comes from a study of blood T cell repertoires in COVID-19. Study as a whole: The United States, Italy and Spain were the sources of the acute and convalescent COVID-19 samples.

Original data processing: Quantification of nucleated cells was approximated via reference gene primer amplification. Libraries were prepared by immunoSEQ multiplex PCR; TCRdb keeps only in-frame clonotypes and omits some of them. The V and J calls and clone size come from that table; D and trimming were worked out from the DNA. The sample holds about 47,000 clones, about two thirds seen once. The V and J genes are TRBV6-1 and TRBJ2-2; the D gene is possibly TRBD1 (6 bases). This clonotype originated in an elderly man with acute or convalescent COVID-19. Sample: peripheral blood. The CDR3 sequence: CASSEATGNTGELFF. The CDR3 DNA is TGTGCCAGCAGTGAAGCGACAGGAAACACCGGGGAGCTGTTTTTT.